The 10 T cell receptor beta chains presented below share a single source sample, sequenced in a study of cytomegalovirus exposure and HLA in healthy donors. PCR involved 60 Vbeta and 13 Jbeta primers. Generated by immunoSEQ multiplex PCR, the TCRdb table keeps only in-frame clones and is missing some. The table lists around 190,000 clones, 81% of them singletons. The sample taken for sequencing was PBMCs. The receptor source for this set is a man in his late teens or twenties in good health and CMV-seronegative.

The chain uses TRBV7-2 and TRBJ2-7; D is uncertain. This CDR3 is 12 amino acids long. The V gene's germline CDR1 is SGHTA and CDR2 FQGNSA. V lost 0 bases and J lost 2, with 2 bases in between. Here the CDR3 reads CASSLATYEQYF. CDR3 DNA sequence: TGTGCCAGCAGCTTAGCCACCTACGAGCAGTACTTC.

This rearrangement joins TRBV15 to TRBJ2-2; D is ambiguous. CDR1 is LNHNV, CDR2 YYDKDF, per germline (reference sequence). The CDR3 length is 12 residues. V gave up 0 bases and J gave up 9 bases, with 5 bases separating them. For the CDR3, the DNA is TGTGCCACCAGCAGAGATGGGCGGGAGCTGTTTTTT. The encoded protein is CATSRDGRELFF.

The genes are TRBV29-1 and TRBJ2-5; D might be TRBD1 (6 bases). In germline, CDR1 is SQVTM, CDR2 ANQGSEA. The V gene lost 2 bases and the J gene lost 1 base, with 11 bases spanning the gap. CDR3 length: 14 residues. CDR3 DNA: TGCAGCGTTGAATTTGGACAGACCCAAGAGACCCAGTACTTC. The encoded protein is CSVEFGQTQETQYF.

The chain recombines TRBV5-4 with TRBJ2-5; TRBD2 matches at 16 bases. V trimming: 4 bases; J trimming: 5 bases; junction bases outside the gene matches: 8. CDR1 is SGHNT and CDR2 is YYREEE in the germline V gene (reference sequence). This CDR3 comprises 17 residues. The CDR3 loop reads CASSTGTSGGATETQYF. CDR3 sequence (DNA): TGTGCCAGCAGCACCGGGACTAGCGGGGGGGCAACGGAGACCCAGTACTTC.

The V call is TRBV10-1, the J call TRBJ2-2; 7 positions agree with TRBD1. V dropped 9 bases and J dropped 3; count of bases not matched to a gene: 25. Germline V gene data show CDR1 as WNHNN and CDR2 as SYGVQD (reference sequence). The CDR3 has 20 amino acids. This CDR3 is CARGAKSGTADLGDTGELFF. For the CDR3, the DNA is TGCGCCAGAGGTGCAAAATCCGGGACAGCCGATTTGGGGGACACCGGGGAGCTGTTTTTT.

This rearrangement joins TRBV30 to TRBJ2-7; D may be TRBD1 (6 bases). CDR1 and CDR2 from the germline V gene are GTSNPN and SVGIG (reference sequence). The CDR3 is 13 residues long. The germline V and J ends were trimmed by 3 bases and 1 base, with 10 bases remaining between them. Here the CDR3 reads CAWRLDRSYEQYF. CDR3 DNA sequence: TGTGCCTGGAGACTTGACAGGTCCTACGAGCAGTACTTC.

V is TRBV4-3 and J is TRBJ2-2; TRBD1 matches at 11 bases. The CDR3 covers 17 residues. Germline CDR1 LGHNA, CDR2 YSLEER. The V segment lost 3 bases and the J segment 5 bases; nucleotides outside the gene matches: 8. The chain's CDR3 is CASSQNTDRGLTGELFF. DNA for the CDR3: TGCGCCAGCAGCCAGAATACGGACAGGGGGCTAACCGGGGAGCTGTTTTTT.

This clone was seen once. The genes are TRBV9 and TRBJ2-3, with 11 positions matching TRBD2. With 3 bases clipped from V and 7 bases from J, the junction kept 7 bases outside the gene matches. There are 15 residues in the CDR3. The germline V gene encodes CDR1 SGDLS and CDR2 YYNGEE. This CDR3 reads CASSALAGGVYTQYF. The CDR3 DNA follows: TGTGCCAGCAGCGCATTAGCGGGAGGGGTGTATACGCAGTATTTT. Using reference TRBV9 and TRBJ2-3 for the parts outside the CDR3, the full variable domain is DSGVTQTPKHLITATGQRVTLRCSPRSGDLSVYWYQQSLDQGLQFLIQYYNGEERAKGNILERFSAQQFPDLHSELNLSSLELGDSALYFCASSALAGGVYTQYFGPGTRLTVL.

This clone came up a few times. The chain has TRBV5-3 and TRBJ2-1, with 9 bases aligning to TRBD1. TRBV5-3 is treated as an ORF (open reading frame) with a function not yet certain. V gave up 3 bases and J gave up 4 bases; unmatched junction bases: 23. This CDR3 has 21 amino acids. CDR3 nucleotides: TGTGCCAGAAGCTCGGATTGGACCGGACAGGGGACCCTTTGTGGATACAATGAGCAGTTCTTC. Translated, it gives CARSSDWTGQGTLCGYNEQFF.

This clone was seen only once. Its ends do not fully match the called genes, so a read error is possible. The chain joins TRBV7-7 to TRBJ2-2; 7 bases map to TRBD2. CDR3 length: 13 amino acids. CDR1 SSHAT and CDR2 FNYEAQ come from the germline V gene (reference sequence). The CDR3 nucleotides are TGTGCTAGCAGCTTAGCGGGCAAAAAGGAGCTGTTTTTT. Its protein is CASSLAGKKELFF.